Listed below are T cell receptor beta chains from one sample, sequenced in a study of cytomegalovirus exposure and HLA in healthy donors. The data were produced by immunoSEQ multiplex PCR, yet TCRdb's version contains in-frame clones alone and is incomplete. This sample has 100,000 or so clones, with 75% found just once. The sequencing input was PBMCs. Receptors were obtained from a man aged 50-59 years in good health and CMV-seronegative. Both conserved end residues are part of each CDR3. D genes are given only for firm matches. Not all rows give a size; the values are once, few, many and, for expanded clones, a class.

cdr3_aa: CASRETDRGNQPQHF
cdr3_nt: TGTGCCAGCAGGGAAACCGACAGGGGCAATCAGCCCCAGCATTTT
clone_size: .
d_call: TRBD1
v_call: TRBV6-1
j_call: TRBJ1-5

cdr3_aa: CASSREVKDEQFF
cdr3_nt: TGTGCCAGCAGCAGGGAGGTCAAGGATGAGCAGTTCTTC
clone_size: .
d_call: .
v_call: TRBV2
j_call: TRBJ2-1

cdr3_aa: CASSRGGAGGYGYTF
cdr3_nt: TGTGCCAGCAGCAGAGGGGGGGCTGGGGGCTATGGCTACACCTTC
clone_size: once
d_call: .
v_call: TRBV2
j_call: TRBJ1-2

cdr3_aa: CASSPREVVNTEAFF
cdr3_nt: TGTGCCAGCAGCCCTAGAGAGGTAGTGAACACTGAAGCTTTCTTT
clone_size: few
d_call: .
v_call: TRBV5-6
j_call: TRBJ1-1

cdr3_aa: CASSYRDNREAFF
cdr3_nt: TGTGCCAGCAGCTACCGGGACAACCGTGAAGCTTTCTTT
clone_size: .
d_call: .
v_call: TRBV7-9
j_call: TRBJ1-1

cdr3_aa: CASSPTVFDEQFF
cdr3_nt: TGTGCCAGCAGTCCGACAGTTTTCGATGAGCAGTTCTTC
clone_size: .
d_call: .
v_call: TRBV28
j_call: TRBJ2-1

cdr3_aa: CASSPLGDSGSGTQYF
cdr3_nt: TGTGCCAGCAGCCCTCTGGGGGATAGCGGGAGCGGGACCCAGTACTTC
clone_size: few
d_call: TRBD2
v_call: TRBV9
j_call: TRBJ2-5

cdr3_aa: CASRGGTEYGYTF
cdr3_nt: TGTGCCAGCAGAGGGGGGACAGAATATGGCTACACCTTC
clone_size: .
d_call: TRBD1
v_call: TRBV28
j_call: TRBJ1-2

cdr3_aa: CASSYSGGESEAFF
cdr3_nt: TGTGCCAGCAGTTATTCGGGAGGGGAGTCTGAAGCTTTCTTT
clone_size: .
d_call: .
v_call: TRBV7-9
j_call: TRBJ1-1

cdr3_aa: CASSDSGQKIGEQYF
cdr3_nt: TGTGCCAGCAGTGACTCGGGACAAAAGATCGGCGAGCAGTACTTC
clone_size: .
d_call: .
v_call: TRBV6-4
j_call: TRBJ2-7

cdr3_aa: CASSPPRETRTEQFF
cdr3_nt: TGTGCCAGCAGCCCACCGCGGGAGACTAGGACTGAGCAGTTCTTC
clone_size: .
d_call: TRBD2
v_call: TRBV28
j_call: TRBJ2-1

cdr3_aa: CAWSVLVGGNQPQHF
cdr3_nt: TGTGCCTGGAGTGTACTGGTAGGGGGCAATCAGCCCCAGCATTTT
clone_size: once
d_call: .
v_call: TRBV30
j_call: TRBJ1-5

cdr3_aa: CASSQSLAGGNEQFF
cdr3_nt: TGCGCCAGCAGCCAATCATTAGCGGGGGGGAATGAGCAGTTCTTC
clone_size: .
d_call: TRBD2
v_call: TRBV4-1
j_call: TRBJ2-1

cdr3_aa: CASSLRASGVYEQFF
cdr3_nt: TGTGCCAGCAGCTTAAGGGCTAGCGGGGTCTATGAGCAGTTCTTC
clone_size: once
d_call: TRBD2
v_call: TRBV7-3
j_call: TRBJ2-1

cdr3_aa: CSLDQGKAYNEQFF
cdr3_nt: TGCAGCCTCGACCAGGGGAAGGCCTACAATGAGCAGTTCTTC
clone_size: few
d_call: .
v_call: TRBV29-1
j_call: TRBJ2-1

cdr3_aa: CASSEGGPAGEEQHF
cdr3_nt: TGTGCCAGCAGTGAAGGAGGGCCAGCGGGAGAAGAGCAGCACTTC
clone_size: .
d_call: TRBD2
v_call: TRBV2
j_call: TRBJ2-7

cdr3_aa: CASSNGWPGNTIYF
cdr3_nt: TGTGCCAGCAGTAACGGGTGGCCTGGAAACACCATATATTTT
clone_size: .
d_call: .
v_call: TRBV2
j_call: TRBJ1-3

cdr3_aa: CASKVLAQGYEQYF
cdr3_nt: TGTGCCAGCAAGGTACTCGCTCAGGGCTACGAGCAGTACTTC
clone_size: .
d_call: .
v_call: TRBV2
j_call: TRBJ2-7